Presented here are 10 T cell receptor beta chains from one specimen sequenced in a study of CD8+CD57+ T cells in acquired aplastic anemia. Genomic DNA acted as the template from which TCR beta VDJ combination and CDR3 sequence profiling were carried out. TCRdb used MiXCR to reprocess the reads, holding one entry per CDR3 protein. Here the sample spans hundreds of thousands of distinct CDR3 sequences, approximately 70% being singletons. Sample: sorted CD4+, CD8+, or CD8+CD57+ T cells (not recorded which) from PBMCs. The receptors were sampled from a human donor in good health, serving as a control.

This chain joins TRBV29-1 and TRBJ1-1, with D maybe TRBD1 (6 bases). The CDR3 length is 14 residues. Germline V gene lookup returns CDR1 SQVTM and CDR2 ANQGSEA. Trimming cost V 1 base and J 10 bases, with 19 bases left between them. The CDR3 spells CSVEVAGANTLAFF. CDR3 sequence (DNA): TGCAGCGTTGAAGTCGCAGGGGCGAACACTCTAGCTTTCTTT.

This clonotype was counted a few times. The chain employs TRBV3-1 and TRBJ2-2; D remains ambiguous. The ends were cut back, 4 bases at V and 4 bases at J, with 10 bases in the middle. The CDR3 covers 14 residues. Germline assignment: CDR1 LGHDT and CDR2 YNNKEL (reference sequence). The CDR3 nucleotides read TGTGCCAGCAGCCTCGAACCCTCCACCGGGGAGCTGTTTTTT. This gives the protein CASSLEPSTGELFF.

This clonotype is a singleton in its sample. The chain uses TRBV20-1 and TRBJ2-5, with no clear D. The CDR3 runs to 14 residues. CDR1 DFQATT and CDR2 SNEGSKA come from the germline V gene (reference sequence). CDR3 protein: CSVAEFPAPETQYF. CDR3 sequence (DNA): TGCAGCGTTGCTGAGTTTCCGGCACCCGAGACCCAGTACTTC.

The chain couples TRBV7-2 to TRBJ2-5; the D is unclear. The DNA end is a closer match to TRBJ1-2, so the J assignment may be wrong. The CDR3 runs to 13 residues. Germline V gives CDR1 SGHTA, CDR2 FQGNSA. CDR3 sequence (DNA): TGTGCCAGCAGCCCCCGCCCAGATTACGGCTACACCTTC. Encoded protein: CASSPRPDYGYTF.

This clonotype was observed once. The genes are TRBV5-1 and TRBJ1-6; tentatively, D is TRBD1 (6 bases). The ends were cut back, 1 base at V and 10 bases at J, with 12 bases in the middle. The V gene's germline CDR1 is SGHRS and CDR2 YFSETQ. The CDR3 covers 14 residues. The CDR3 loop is CASSLSAGASPLHF. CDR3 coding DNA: TGCGCCAGCAGCTTGTCCGCAGGGGCGTCACCCCTCCACTTT.

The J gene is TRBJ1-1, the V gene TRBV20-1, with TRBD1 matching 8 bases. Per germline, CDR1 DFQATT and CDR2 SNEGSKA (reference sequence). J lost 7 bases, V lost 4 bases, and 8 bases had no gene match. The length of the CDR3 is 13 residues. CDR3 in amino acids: CSATVTGDNEAFF. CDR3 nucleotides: TGCAGTGCTACCGTGACAGGGGATAATGAAGCTTTCTTT.

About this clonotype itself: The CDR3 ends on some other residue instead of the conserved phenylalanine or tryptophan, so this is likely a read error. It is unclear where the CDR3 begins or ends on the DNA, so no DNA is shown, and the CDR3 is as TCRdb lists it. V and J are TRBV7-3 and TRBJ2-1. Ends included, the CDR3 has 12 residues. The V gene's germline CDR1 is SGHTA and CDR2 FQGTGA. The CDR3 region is CASSVDRYERLL.

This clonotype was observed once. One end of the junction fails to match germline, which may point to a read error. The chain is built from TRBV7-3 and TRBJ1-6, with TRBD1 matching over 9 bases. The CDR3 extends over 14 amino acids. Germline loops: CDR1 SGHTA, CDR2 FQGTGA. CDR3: CASSSGTGNSPPKF. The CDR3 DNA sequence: TGTGCCAGCAGCTCCGGGACAGGGAATTCGCCCCCAAAGTTT. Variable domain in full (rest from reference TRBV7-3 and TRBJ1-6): GAGVSQTPSNKVTEKGKYVELRCDPISGHTALYWYRQSLGQGPEFLIYFQGTGAADDSGLPNDRFFAVRPEGSVSTLKIQRTERGDSAVYLCASSSGTGNSPPKFGNGTRLTVT.

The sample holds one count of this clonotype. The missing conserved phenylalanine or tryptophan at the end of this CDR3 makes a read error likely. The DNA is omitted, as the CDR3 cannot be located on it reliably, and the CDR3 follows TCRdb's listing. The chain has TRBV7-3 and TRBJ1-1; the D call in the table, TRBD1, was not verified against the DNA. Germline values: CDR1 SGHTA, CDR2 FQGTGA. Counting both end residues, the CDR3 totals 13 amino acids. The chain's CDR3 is CASSPVREAQVRS.

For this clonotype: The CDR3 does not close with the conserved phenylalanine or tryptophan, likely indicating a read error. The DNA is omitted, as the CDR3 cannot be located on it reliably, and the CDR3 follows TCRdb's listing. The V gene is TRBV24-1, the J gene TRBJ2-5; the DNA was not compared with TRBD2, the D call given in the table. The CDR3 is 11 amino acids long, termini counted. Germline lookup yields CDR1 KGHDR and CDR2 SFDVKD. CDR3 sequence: CATTPPEIKYS.